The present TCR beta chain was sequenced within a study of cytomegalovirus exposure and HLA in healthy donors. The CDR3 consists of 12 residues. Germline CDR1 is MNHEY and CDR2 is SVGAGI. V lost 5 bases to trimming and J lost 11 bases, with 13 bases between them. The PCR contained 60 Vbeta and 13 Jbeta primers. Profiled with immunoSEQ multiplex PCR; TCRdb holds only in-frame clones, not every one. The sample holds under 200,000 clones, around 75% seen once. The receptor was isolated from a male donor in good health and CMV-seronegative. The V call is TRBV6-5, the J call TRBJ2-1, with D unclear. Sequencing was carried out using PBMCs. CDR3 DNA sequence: TGTGCCAGCAGTCCCCCCTACTCTAAGCAGTTCTTC. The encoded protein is CASSPPYSKQFF.